These 13 T cell receptor beta chains were all obtained from the same sample, sequenced in a study of blood T cell repertoires in COVID-19. Produced via immunoSEQ multiplex PCR; TCRdb's table is partial and in-frame only. The sample lists more than 80,000 clones; roughly 85% were seen once. Sample: peripheral blood. The source of these receptors is an older woman with COVID-19, enrolled during active disease.

The genes are TRBV7-9 and TRBJ2-7, with TRBD2 matching over 15 bases. Germline V lookup: CDR1 SEHNR, CDR2 FQNEAQ (reference sequence). This CDR3 has 17 amino acids. Trimming took 5 bases from V and 6 from J; bases not matched to a gene: 11. DNA for the CDR3: TGTGCCAGCAGCCCCTCAGGACTAGCGGGGGGGCACGGCGAGCAGTACTTC. Protein product: CASSPSGLAGGHGEQYF. Full variable domain (remainder filled in from reference TRBV7-9 and TRBJ2-7): DTGVSQNPRHKITKRGQNVTFRCDPISEHNRLYWYRQTLGQGPEFLTYFQNEAQLEKSRLLSDRFSAERPKGSFSTLEIQRTEQGDSAMYLCASSPSGLAGGHGEQYFGPGTRLTVT.

The V call is TRBV28, the J call TRBJ2-5, with 8 bases lining up with TRBD1. V was pared by 1 base and J by 1 base, with 8 bases of the junction left unmatched. The germline gives CDR1 MDHEN, CDR2 SYDVKM. The CDR3 runs to 17 residues. In nucleotides, the CDR3 is TGTGCCAGCAGTTTATATTTCGGGCAGGGGGCCCAAGAGACCCAGTACTTC. This translates into CASSLYFGQGAQETQYF. Combining the CDR3 with reference TRBV28 and TRBJ2-5 gives the whole variable domain DVKVTQSSRYLVKRTGEKVFLECVQDMDHENMFWYRQDPGLGLRLIYFSYDVKMKEKGDIPEGYSVSREKKERFSLILESASTNQTSMYLCASSLYFGQGAQETQYFGPGTRLLVL.

A single count supports this clone. The rearrangement uses TRBV9 and TRBJ1-2, with D tentatively TRBD1 (5 bases). The V gene lost 4 bases and the J gene lost 5 bases, with 18 bases spanning the gap. CDR1 is SGDLS, CDR2 YYNGEE, per germline. There are 15 residues in the CDR3. Here the CDR3 DNA reads TGTGCCAGCAGCCTCCGAGACAGCAGCCAGTATGGCTACACCTTC. Translation gives CASSLRDSSQYGYTF. Using reference TRBV9 and TRBJ1-2 for the parts outside the CDR3, the full variable domain is DSGVTQTPKHLITATGQRVTLRCSPRSGDLSVYWYQQSLDQGLQFLIQYYNGEERAKGNILERFSAQQFPDLHSELNLSSLELGDSALYFCASSLRDSSQYGYTFGSGTRLTVV.

The chain recombines TRBV12-3 or TRBV12-4 with TRBJ2-5; weak D call: TRBD1 (6 bases). Trimming pared 5 bases from V and 2 bases from J, leaving 9 bases between. There are 13 residues in the CDR3. Here the CDR3 DNA reads TGTGCCAGCAGTAGGACAGAACAAGAGACCCAGTACTTC. This gives the protein CASSRTEQETQYF.

This clone was observed a few times. J is TRBJ1-2 and V is TRBV19; D might be TRBD1 (5 bases). Trimming took 4 bases from V and 8 from J, leaving 23 bases between them. The V gene's germline CDR1 is LNHDA and CDR2 SQIVND (reference sequence). This CDR3 comprises 16 residues. CDR3 in DNA: TGTGCCAGTAGTAGAGCCTCACAGGTGGAGGGGCGAGGCTACACCTTC. Translation gives CASSRASQVEGRGYTF. The full variable domain, with the rest looked up from reference TRBV19 and TRBJ1-2, is DGGITQSPKYLFRKEGQNVTLSCEQNLNHDAMYWYRQDPGQGLRLIYYSQIVNDFQKGDIAEGYSVSREKKESFPLTVTSAQKNPTAFYLCASSRASQVEGRGYTFGSGTRLTVV.

The chain carries TRBV28 and TRBJ1-6; the D gene is possibly TRBD1 (5 bases). The CDR3 consists of 14 residues. The ends were cut back, 5 bases at V and 4 bases at J, with 9 bases in the middle. Looked up from germline, CDR1 is MDHEN and CDR2 is SYDVKM. The CDR3 coding sequence is TGTGCCAGCAGTCTCAGGGATTATAATTCACCCCTCCACTTT. Protein product: CASSLRDYNSPLHF. Full variable domain (remainder filled in from reference TRBV28 and TRBJ1-6): DVKVTQSSRYLVKRTGEKVFLECVQDMDHENMFWYRQDPGLGLRLIYFSYDVKMKEKGDIPEGYSVSREKKERFSLILESASTNQTSMYLCASSLRDYNSPLHFGNGTRLTVT.

The chain combines TRBV4-3 with TRBJ1-4; TRBD1 might be the D (5 bases). V gave up 5 bases and J gave up 5 bases, with 12 bases separating them. The CDR3 length is 14 residues. Germline V gives CDR1 LGHNA, CDR2 YSLEER. DNA for the CDR3: TGCGCCAGCAGCGCCAGCGGGGGGAATGAAAAACTGTTTTTT. Its translation is CASSASGGNEKLFF.

The V call is TRBV11-1, the J call TRBJ1-2, with TRBD1 matching 10 bases. V lost 4 bases to trimming and J lost 7 bases; unmatched junction nucleotides: 9. This CDR3 has 15 residues. In germline, CDR1 is SGHAT, CDR2 FQDESV (reference sequence). The CDR3, as DNA: TGTGCCAGCAGCTCCCGGCGACAGGGGGCTGGTGGCTACACCTTC. Amino acid sequence: CASSSRRQGAGGYTF.

The V call is TRBV19, the J call TRBJ1-3; D gene ambiguous. This CDR3 spans 12 amino acids. The germline gives CDR1 LNHDA, CDR2 SQIVND (reference sequence). V lost 5 bases and J lost 3, with 5 bases in between. In nucleotides, the CDR3 is TGTGCCAGTAGTCTTAGTGGAAACACCATATATTTT. Amino acid sequence: CASSLSGNTIYF.

The chain employs TRBV11-1 and TRBJ2-1; D call uncertain. This CDR3 comprises 13 residues. Germline CDR1 reads SGHAT; CDR2 reads FQDESV (reference sequence). The V gene lost 2 bases and the J gene lost 3 bases, with 5 bases spanning the gap. The CDR3 here is CASSLSNYNEQFF. The CDR3 region has the DNA TGTGCCAGCAGCTTATCAAACTACAATGAGCAGTTCTTC.

This chain joins TRBV4-2 and TRBJ1-4, with D possibly TRBD1 on 5 matching bases. The ends were cut back, 2 bases at V and 4 bases at J, with 17 bases in the middle. The CDR3 sequence is 17 residues long. Per the germline V gene, CDR1 is LGHNA and CDR2 is YNFKEQ. The CDR3 protein is CASSQPGGNRRNEKLFF. The CDR3 DNA sequence: TGTGCCAGCAGCCAACCGGGGGGGAACAGACGTAATGAAAAACTGTTTTTT.

The chain recombines TRBV7-3 with TRBJ1-6, with a tentative D call TRBD1 (6 bases). The length of the CDR3 is 14 residues. The germline V gene encodes CDR1 SGHTA and CDR2 FQGTGA. Between the trimmed V and J ends, which lost 6 bases and 6 bases, there was a span of 12 bases. This CDR3 is CASRLDRTNSPLHF. Written as DNA, the CDR3 is TGTGCCAGCAGATTGGACAGAACTAATTCACCCCTCCACTTT.

The chain links TRBV15 to TRBJ1-5; 9 bases map to TRBD1. The CDR3 is 14 amino acids. The J segment lost 7 bases and the V segment lost 8 bases, leaving 9 bases of the junction unmatched. CDR1 and CDR2 (germline): LNHNV, YYDKDF (reference sequence). CDR3 region: CATGEQGARQPQHF. CDR3 sequence (DNA): TGTGCCACCGGGGAACAGGGGGCAAGGCAGCCCCAGCATTTT.